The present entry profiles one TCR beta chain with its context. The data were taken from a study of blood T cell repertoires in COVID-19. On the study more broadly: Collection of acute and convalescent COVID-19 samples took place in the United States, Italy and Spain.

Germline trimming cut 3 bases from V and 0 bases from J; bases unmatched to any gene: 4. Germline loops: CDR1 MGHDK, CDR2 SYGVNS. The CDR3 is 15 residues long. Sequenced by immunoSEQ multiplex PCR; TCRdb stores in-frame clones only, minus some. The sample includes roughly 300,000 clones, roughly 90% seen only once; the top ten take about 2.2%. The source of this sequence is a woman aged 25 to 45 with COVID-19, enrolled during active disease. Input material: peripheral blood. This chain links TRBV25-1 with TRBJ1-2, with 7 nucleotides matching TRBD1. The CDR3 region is CASSDLGQTNYGYTF. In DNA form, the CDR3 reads TGTGCCAGCAGTGACTTGGGACAGACTAACTATGGCTACACCTTC.